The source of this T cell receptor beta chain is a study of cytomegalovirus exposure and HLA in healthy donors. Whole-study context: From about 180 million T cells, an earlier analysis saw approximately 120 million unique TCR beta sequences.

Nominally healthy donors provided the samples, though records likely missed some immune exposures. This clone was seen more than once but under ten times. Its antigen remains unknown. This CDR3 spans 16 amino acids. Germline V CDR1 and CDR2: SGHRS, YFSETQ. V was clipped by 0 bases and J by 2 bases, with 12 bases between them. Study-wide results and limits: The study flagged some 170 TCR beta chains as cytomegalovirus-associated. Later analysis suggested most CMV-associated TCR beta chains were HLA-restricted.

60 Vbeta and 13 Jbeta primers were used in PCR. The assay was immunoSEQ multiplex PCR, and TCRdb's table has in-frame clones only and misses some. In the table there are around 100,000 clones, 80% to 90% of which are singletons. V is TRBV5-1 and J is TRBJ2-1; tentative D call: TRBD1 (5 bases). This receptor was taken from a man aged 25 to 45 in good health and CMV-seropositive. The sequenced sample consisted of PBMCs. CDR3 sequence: CASSLVGASTYNEQFF. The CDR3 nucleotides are TGCGCCAGCAGCTTGGTAGGGGCCTCTACCTACAATGAGCAGTTCTTC. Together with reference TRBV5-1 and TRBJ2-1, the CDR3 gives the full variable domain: KAGVTQTPRYLIKTRGQQVTLSCSPISGHRSVSWYQQTPGQGLQFLFEYFSETQRNKGNFPGRFSGRQFSNSRSEMNVSTLELGDSALYLCASSLVGASTYNEQFFGPGTRLTVL.